Listed here are 20 T cell receptor beta chains from one sample, sequenced in a study of tumor-infiltrating lymphocytes in primary liver carcinoma. Unsorted whole blood served as the source of blood RNA, and germline DNA was extracted as well. Reverse transcription of approximately 0.55 ug total RNA with a constant-region primer produced TCR beta cDNA. Three rounds of nested multiplex PCR with slightly modified ARM-PCR produced TCR beta libraries. Researchers ran the first two PCR rounds for roughly 10 cycles each with TRBV1-TRBV30 forward primers and a C-beta reverse primer. MiXCR was run by TCRdb on the multiplex PCR reads, yielding one entry per CDR3 protein. The sample lists more than 150,000 distinct CDR3 sequences; roughly 60% were seen once. The sample comprised peripheral blood. The receptors were gathered from a man in his forties with primary liver carcinoma and hepatitis B virus infection.

The sample holds many counts of this clonotype. V gene TRBV11-2 combines with J gene TRBJ2-1, with D hard to call. CDR3 length: 11 amino acids. V lost 6 bases and J lost 9, with 9 bases in between. Germline V gives CDR1 SGHAT, CDR2 FQNNGV. The CDR3 nucleotides are TGTGCCAGCAGGTCCTCCAGTGAGCAGTTCTTC. Amino acids: CASRSSSEQFF.

As to this clonotype: Its ends do not fully match the called genes, so a read error is possible. The V gene is TRBV11-2, the J gene TRBJ2-5; TRBD2 aligns across 11 bases. In germline, CDR1 is SGHAT, CDR2 FQNNGV. The CDR3 covers 15 residues. CDR3 amino acids: CTSSLGTSGQDTQYF. The CDR3 DNA follows: TGTACCAGCAGCTTAGGGACTAGCGGTCAAGATACCCAGTACTTC.

This clonotype has more than one count but fewer than ten. The chain has TRBV7-9 and TRBJ2-7; TRBD2 is a possible D gene (6 bases). CDR1 and CDR2 (germline): SEHNR, FQNEAQ (reference sequence). The CDR3 covers 15 residues. V was shortened by 2 bases and J by 1 base, with 12 bases between the two germline ends. The CDR3 nucleotides read TGTGCCAGCAGCTTAATCGCAGGGACTTCCTACGAGCAGTACTTC. This encodes CASSLIAGTSYEQYF. The entire variable domain, with the rest obtained from reference TRBV7-9 and TRBJ2-7, is as follows: DTGVSQNPRHKITKRGQNVTFRCDPISEHNRLYWYRQTLGQGPEFLTYFQNEAQLEKSRLLSDRFSAERPKGSFSTLEIQRTEQGDSAMYLCASSLIAGTSYEQYFGPGTRLTVT.

To note about this clonotype: A junction end diverges from the germline sequence, so it may reflect a read error. The chain uses TRBV11-2 and TRBJ1-1; maybe TRBD1 (5 bases). From germline, CDR1 is SGHAT and CDR2 FQNNGV. CDR3 length equals 14 residues. CDR3 DNA sequence: TGTCCCAGCAGCTTCGGGGGGATGTCCGCTCAAGCTTTCTTT. It specifies CPSSFGGMSAQAFF.

This clonotype rates as medium-sized (0.01 to 0.1%). V gene TRBV11-2 combines with J gene TRBJ2-7, with 7 positions matching TRBD2. V lost 5 bases, J lost 3 bases, and 1 base stayed unmatched. The CDR3 sequence is 12 residues long. CDR1 SGHAT and CDR2 FQNNGV come from the germline V gene. CDR3 DNA sequence: TGTGCCAGCAGCCCGGGGGGCTACGAGCAGTACTTC. The encoded protein is CASSPGGYEQYF.

This clonotype was observed once. Its ends do not fully match the called genes, so a read error is possible. The chain is built from TRBV11-2 and TRBJ1-5, with 8 bases lining up with TRBD1. CDR3 length equals 17 residues. The germline gives CDR1 SGHAT, CDR2 FQNNGV. CDR3 nucleotide sequence: TGTGCCAGCAGCTCCAATTCCGGGACAGGTTTCAAGCAGCCCAAGCATTTT. This sequence encodes CASSSNSGTGFKQPKHF.

This chain joins TRBV29-1 and TRBJ2-5; TRBD2 aligns across 10 bases. The length of the CDR3 is 14 residues. CDR1 and CDR2 from the germline V gene are SQVTM and ANQGSEA. Losses at the gene ends were 6 bases for V and 5 bases for J; bases not matched to a gene: 9. The CDR3 bases are TGCAGCGTGAGCTTAGCGGGGGGATTGGAGACCCAGTACTTC. Translating it yields CSVSLAGGLETQYF.

This clonotype was observed once. The chain is built from TRBV10-3 and TRBJ2-3; a weak D match, TRBD1 (6 bases). Germline-derived CDR1 and CDR2 are ENHRY and SYGVKD. This CDR3 comprises 17 residues. Trimming stripped 6 bases from V and 3 bases from J, with 22 bases between. The CDR3: CAISKAYTGFGTDTQYF. DNA for the CDR3: TGTGCCATCAGCAAGGCATACACAGGGTTCGGGACAGATACGCAGTATTTT.

The chain employs TRBV5-1 and TRBJ2-7; 8 bases line up with TRBD2. CDR3 length: 16 amino acids. Germline V gives CDR1 SGHRS, CDR2 YFSETQ. The V gene end was trimmed by 4 bases and the J gene end by 2 bases; junction bases not matched to a gene: 11. Here the CDR3 reads CASSTTGTSVPYEQYF. In nucleotides, the CDR3 is TGCGCCAGCAGCACAACCGGGACTAGTGTGCCCTACGAGCAGTACTTC.

The sample holds one count of this clonotype. This chain joins TRBV29-1 and TRBJ2-1; TRBD2 matches 12 bases. Trimming cost V 4 bases and J 6 bases; bases outside gene matches: 13. The CDR3 loop spans 17 amino acids. Germline V CDR1 and CDR2: SQVTM, ANQGSEA. The CDR3 is CSVVSKPSGRATNEQFF. The CDR3 DNA reads as TGCAGCGTTGTATCGAAGCCTAGCGGGAGGGCAACCAATGAGCAGTTCTTC.

V gene TRBV6-2 or TRBV6-3 combines with J gene TRBJ2-3; 8 bases line up with TRBD2. CDR1 and CDR2 from the germline V gene are MNHEY and SVGEGT. This CDR3 spans 16 amino acids. V dropped 1 base and J dropped 0; count of bases not matched to a gene: 3. The CDR3 here is CASSYWASGSTDTQYF. The CDR3, as DNA: TGTGCCAGCAGTTACTGGGCTAGCGGGAGCACAGATACGCAGTATTTT.

This clonotype was counted between two and nine times. A read error is likely, as this CDR3 ends without the conserved phenylalanine or tryptophan. The rearrangement links TRBV11-2 to TRBJ2-7; D may be TRBD2 (6 bases). V shed 0 bases and J shed 4 bases, with 13 bases lying between them. CDR1 is SGHAT and CDR2 is FQNNGV in the germline V gene. CDR3 size: 15 residues. In DNA form, the CDR3 reads TGTGCCAGCAGCTTAGAGGAGGGCCATGAGTACGAGCAGTACTTG. Protein: CASSLEEGHEYEQYL.

This sequence joins TRBV29-1 and TRBJ2-5, with 8 nucleotides matching TRBD2. The CDR3 is made up of 15 amino acids. Per the germline V gene, CDR1 is SQVTM and CDR2 is ANQGSEA. V lost 5 bases to trimming and J lost 5 bases; unmatched junction nucleotides: 13. The CDR3, as DNA: TGCAGCGTTAAGGCTACTAGCGGTCCTCCGGAGACCCAGTACTTC. This codes for CSVKATSGPPETQYF. Based on the CDR3 plus reference TRBV29-1 and TRBJ2-5, the full variable domain is SAVISQKPSRDICQRGTSLTIQCQVDSQVTMMFWYRQQPGQSLTLIATANQGSEATYESGFVIDKFPISRPNLTFSTLTVSNMSPEDSSIYLCSVKATSGPPETQYFGPGTRLLVL.

The chain couples TRBV6-1 to TRBJ2-1; D remains ambiguous. Germline V gene sequence: CDR1 MNHNS, CDR2 SASEGT. V was shortened by 3 bases and J by 8 bases, with 5 bases between the two germline ends. This CDR3 has 11 residues. CDR3 protein: CASSESYEQFF. CDR3 nucleotide sequence: TGTGCCAGCAGTGAGTCTTATGAGCAGTTCTTC.

This clonotype has ten or more counts. V is TRBV29-1 and J is TRBJ2-1, with 9 positions matching TRBD2. The ends lost 4 bases at V and 0 bases at J; junction bases unmatched: 13. Germline V gives CDR1 SQVTM, CDR2 ANQGSEA. This CDR3 has 18 residues. The CDR3 DNA is TGCAGCGTTGGTAATAGCGGGAGAATCAGGGGCTCCTACAATGAGCAGTTCTTC. Translated, it gives CSVGNSGRIRGSYNEQFF.

The chain couples TRBV29-1 to TRBJ2-7, with 9 bases matching TRBD1. The CDR3 sequence is 14 residues long. Germline lookup yields CDR1 SQVTM and CDR2 ANQGSEA. V was pared by 4 bases and J by 1 base, with 5 bases of the junction left unmatched. CDR3 DNA sequence: TGCAGCGTTGCCGGGACAGGGATTTCCTACGAGCAGTACTTC. Its protein is CSVAGTGISYEQYF.

The genes are TRBV5-5 and TRBJ1-3, with 8 nucleotides matching TRBD1. The CDR3 length is 14 residues. Germline CDR1 reads SGHKS; CDR2 reads YYEKEE (reference sequence). V lost 4 bases and J lost 1; bases outside the gene matches: 1. The CDR3 DNA reads TGTGCCAGCAGCACAGGGGGTTCTGGAAACACCATATATTTT. Residues: CASSTGGSGNTIYF.

As concerns this clonotype: Mismatch with germline at one junction end may stem from a read error. This chain joins TRBV5-1 and TRBJ2-5, with D perhaps TRBD1 (6 bases). CDR3 length equals 16 residues. The V gene's germline CDR1 is SGHRS and CDR2 YFSETQ. CDR3 sequence: CARSLDYLTGQETQYF. The CDR3 bases are TGCGCCAGGAGCTTGGATTATCTTACAGGGCAAGAGACCCAGTACTTC.

This clonotype was observed once. This rearrangement joins TRBV7-2 to TRBJ2-5, with 8 bases that match TRBD2. This CDR3 region has 14 residues. V lost 7 bases to trimming and J lost 4 bases; unmatched junction nucleotides: 8. The germline V gene encodes CDR1 SGHTA and CDR2 FQGNSA. CDR3 coding DNA: TGTGCCAGCACCCTCGGGGCGGGAGGAGAGACCCAGTACTTC. Protein: CASTLGAGGETQYF.

This clonotype has ten or more counts. The chain uses TRBV29-1 and TRBJ2-3, with 7 bases fitting TRBD1. The V and J ends lost 4 bases and 4 bases, in that order; junction bases with no gene match: 2. Germline V gene data show CDR1 as SQVTM and CDR2 as ANQGSEA. The CDR3 length is 12 residues. CDR3 DNA sequence: TGCAGCGTTGTCGGGACAGCAGATACGCAGTATTTT. It translates to CSVVGTADTQYF.